The 13 T cell receptor beta chains given below trace back to one sample, sequenced in a study of T cell responses to AZD1222 COVID-19 vaccine. Clones were sequenced by immunoSEQ multiplex PCR, and TCRdb holds only the in-frame ones, with some missing. The table includes tens of thousands of clones, approximately 85% detected once. The sequencing used peripheral blood, collected 28 days after the second AZD1222 dose. Source of these receptors: an adult who received the AZD1222 COVID-19 vaccine.

V gene TRBV24-1 combines with J gene TRBJ1-3; no firm D call. CDR1 is KGHDR and CDR2 is SFDVKD in the germline V gene. Trimming took off 8 bases at V and 4 bases at J, with 5 bases between the two ends. The CDR3 runs 11 residues. CDR3 sequence reads: CATIIGNTIYF. CDR3 coding DNA: TGTGCCACCATAATCGGAAACACCATATATTTT.

The gene calls are TRBV19 and TRBJ2-1; the D is unclear. Germline assignment: CDR1 LNHDA and CDR2 SQIVND (reference sequence). V was cut by 4 bases and J by 7 bases, with 11 bases left in between. CDR3 length: 13 residues. CDR3 nucleotide sequence: TGTGCCAGTAGTACAAATTTCCTTAATGAGCAGTTCTTC. This translates into CASSTNFLNEQFF.

J is TRBJ1-2 and V is TRBV7-9, with D perhaps matching TRBD1 (5 bases). CDR1 is SEHNR, CDR2 FQNEAQ, per germline (reference sequence). Trimming cost V 4 bases and J 9 bases, with 15 bases left between them. This CDR3 contains 13 residues. The CDR3 region is CASSYQGYSSYTF. The CDR3, as DNA: TGTGCCAGCAGCTATCAGGGATATAGTAGCTACACCTTC.

This clone was picked up one time. V is TRBV7-2 and J is TRBJ2-7, with 7 bases lining up with TRBD1. The germline CDR1 and CDR2 sequences are SGHTA and FQGNSA. CDR3 length: 16 residues. With 2 bases clipped from V and 3 bases from J, the junction kept 10 bases outside the gene matches. The CDR3 protein is CASSLFGDSANYEQYF. DNA of the CDR3: TGTGCCAGCAGCTTATTCGGGGACAGTGCTAACTACGAGCAGTACTTC.

The CDR3 loop reads CASSLAQTYEQYF. For the CDR3, the DNA is TGTGCCAGCAGCTTAGCACAGACCTACGAGCAGTACTTC. The gene calls are TRBV7-2 and TRBJ2-7, with D hard to call. Germline loops: CDR1 SGHTA, CDR2 FQGNSA. V lost 0 bases and J lost 2, with 5 bases in between. CDR3 size: 13 residues.

The rearrangement joins TRBV28 to TRBJ2-3, with 9 bases lining up with TRBD2. V lost 5 bases, J lost 3 bases, and 3 bases stayed unmatched. CDR1 MDHEN and CDR2 SYDVKM come from the germline V gene. The CDR3 is made up of 14 amino acids. The CDR3 loop is CASSPSGTTDTQYF. CDR3 in DNA: TGTGCCAGCAGTCCTAGCGGGACGACAGATACGCAGTATTTT.

The chain has TRBV4-2 and TRBJ2-1, with 10 bases matching TRBD1. The germline gives CDR1 LGHNA, CDR2 YNFKEQ. V gave up 3 bases and J gave up 4 bases; unmatched junction bases: 0. The CDR3 runs 14 residues. CDR3: CASSQDRGYNEQFF. The CDR3 region has the DNA TGTGCCAGCAGCCAGGACAGGGGGTACAATGAGCAGTTCTTC.

This chain uses TRBV29-1 with TRBJ1-1, with 7 nucleotides matching TRBD1. This CDR3 spans 15 amino acids. J was trimmed by 0 bases and V by 6 bases; bases with no gene match: 10. The germline V gene encodes CDR1 SQVTM and CDR2 ANQGSEA. CDR3 amino acids: CSVVWTGPMNTEAFF. DNA of the CDR3: TGCAGCGTCGTTTGGACAGGTCCTATGAACACTGAAGCTTTCTTT. Based on the CDR3 plus reference TRBV29-1 and TRBJ1-1, the full variable domain is SAVISQKPSRDICQRGTSLTIQCQVDSQVTMMFWYRQQPGQSLTLIATANQGSEATYESGFVIDKFPISRPNLTFSTLTVSNMSPEDSSIYLCSVVWTGPMNTEAFFGQGTRLTVV.

CDR3 in amino acids: CASSPVLQGTYEQYV. The CDR3 DNA reads as TGCGCCAGCAGTCCCGTTTTACAGGGGACCTACGAGCAGTACGTC. V and J are TRBV23-1 and TRBJ2-7; 7 positions agree with TRBD1. TRBV23-1 is known as an ORF, though its function is uncertain. V shed 4 bases and J 2 bases; nucleotides not matched to a gene: 8. This CDR3 is built from 15 residues.

The chain uses TRBV27 and TRBJ2-2; TRBD1 or TRBD2 may be the D gene (6 bases each). V was shortened by 7 bases and J by 4 bases, with 19 bases between the two germline ends. CDR3 length: 16 amino acids. Germline CDR1 is MNHEY and CDR2 is SMNVEV (reference sequence). CDR3 sequence: CASIPPEGEATGELFF. The CDR3 coding sequence is TGTGCCAGCATCCCCCCTGAGGGGGAGGCCACCGGGGAGCTGTTTTTT.

The rearrangement joins TRBV4-1 to TRBJ2-3, with TRBD2 matching over 8 bases. The V gene's germline CDR1 is MGHRA and CDR2 YSYEKL. J was trimmed by 7 bases and V by 1 base; bases with no gene match: 10. The length of the CDR3 is 16 residues. DNA of the CDR3: TGCGCCAGCAGCCAAGGCCGAGCGGGAGACTCGCATACGCAGTATTTT. This encodes CASSQGRAGDSHTQYF.

The rearrangement joins TRBV6-2 or TRBV6-3 to TRBJ1-4; 12 bases match TRBD1. Germline CDR1 and CDR2: MNHEY and SVGEGT. The CDR3 contains 16 residues. V lost 2 bases to trimming and J lost 7 bases; unmatched junction nucleotides: 5. CDR3 DNA sequence: TGTGCCAGCAGTTACCCCGGGACAGGGGGCAGTGAAAAACTGTTTTTT. Its translation is CASSYPGTGGSEKLFF.

The chain carries TRBV27 and TRBJ1-1; perhaps TRBD1 as D (6 bases). The CDR3 covers 15 residues. Germline CDR1 reads MNHEY; CDR2 reads SMNVEV (reference sequence). Trimming left V 2 bases short and J 5 bases short, with 15 bases between. CDR3 sequence: CASSLLGGGLTEAFF. The CDR3 DNA reads as TGTGCCAGCAGTTTACTCGGGGGGGGGCTTACTGAAGCTTTCTTT.